This T cell receptor (beta chain) came from a study of T cell responses to AZD1222 COVID-19 vaccine. The overall study: Second-dose groups at about 4 or about 12 weeks were pooled. Study-wide results and limits: Spike-wide coverage was observed for vaccine-associated CD4 TCRs, with dominant responses at 160-218 and 743-854. Clonal diversity was possibly underestimated, and the donors were mostly white British, with more females. All repertoire sampling was performed exclusively after the peak T cell response.

Clones were sequenced by immunoSEQ multiplex PCR, and TCRdb holds only the in-frame ones, with some missing. The sample records 150,000 to 180,000 clones, about 88% being singletons. Trimming cost V 4 bases and J 0 bases, with 10 bases left between them. The CDR3 runs 14 residues. Germline assignment: CDR1 SEHNR and CDR2 FQNEAQ (reference sequence). Regarding this clone: The antigen is undetermined.

The chain carries TRBV7-9 and TRBJ2-7, with D unresolved. This sequence originates from an adult in good health. The specimen comprised peripheral blood, sampled on day 0 of AZD1222 vaccination. CDR3: CASSSTFSSYEQYF. DNA of the CDR3: TGTGCCAGCAGCTCGACGTTCAGCTCCTACGAGCAGTACTTC.